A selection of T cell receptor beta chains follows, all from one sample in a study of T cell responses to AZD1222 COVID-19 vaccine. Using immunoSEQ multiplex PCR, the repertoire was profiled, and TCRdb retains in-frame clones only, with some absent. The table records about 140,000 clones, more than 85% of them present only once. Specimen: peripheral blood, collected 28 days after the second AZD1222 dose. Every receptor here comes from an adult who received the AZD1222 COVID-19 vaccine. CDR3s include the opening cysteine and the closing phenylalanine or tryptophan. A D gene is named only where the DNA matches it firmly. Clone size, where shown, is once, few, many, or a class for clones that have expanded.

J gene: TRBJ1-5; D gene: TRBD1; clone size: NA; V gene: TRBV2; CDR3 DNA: TGTGCCAGCAGCGGGACAGGGGGCAATCAGCCCCAGCATTTT; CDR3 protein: CASSGTGGNQPQHF
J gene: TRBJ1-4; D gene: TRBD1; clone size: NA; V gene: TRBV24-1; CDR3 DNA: TGTGCCACCCAGGCGGGAGGGGGCACTGAAAAACTGTTTTTT; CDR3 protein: CATQAGGGTEKLFF
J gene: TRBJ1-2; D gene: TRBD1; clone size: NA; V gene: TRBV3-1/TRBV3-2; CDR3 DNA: TGTGCCAGCAGCCAAGGTGGGACAGGGGGTCTTGGTGGCTACACCTTC; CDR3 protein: CASSQGGTGGLGGYTF
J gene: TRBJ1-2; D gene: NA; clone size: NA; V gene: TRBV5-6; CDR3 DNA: TGTGCCAGCAGCTTGGGGGGGACCGTCGACGCAGTGGGCTACACCTTC; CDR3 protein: CASSLGGTVDAVGYTF
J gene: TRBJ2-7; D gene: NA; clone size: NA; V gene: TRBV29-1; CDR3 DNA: TGCAGCGTTGAAGACCCGGGGGAAGGATACGAGCAGTACTTC; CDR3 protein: CSVEDPGEGYEQYF
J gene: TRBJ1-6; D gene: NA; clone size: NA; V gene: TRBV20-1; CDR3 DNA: TGCAGTGCTAGTTCCACCTATAATTCACCCCTCCACTTT; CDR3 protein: CSASSTYNSPLHF
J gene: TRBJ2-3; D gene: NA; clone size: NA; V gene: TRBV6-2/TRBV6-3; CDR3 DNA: TGTGCCAGCAGTTATTCCAGGGACAAAATCACAGATACGCAGTATTTT; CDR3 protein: CASSYSRDKITDTQYF
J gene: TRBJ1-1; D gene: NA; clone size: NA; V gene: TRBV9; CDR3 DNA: TGTGCCAGCAGCGTAGACCCGGGGATCAACACTGAAGCTTTCTTT; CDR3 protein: CASSVDPGINTEAFF
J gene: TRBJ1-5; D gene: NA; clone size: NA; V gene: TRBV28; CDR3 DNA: TGTGCCAGCAGCCTCTTTGGGGGAAGGGGTGGATATCAGCCCCAGCATTTT; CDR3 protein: CASSLFGGRGGYQPQHF
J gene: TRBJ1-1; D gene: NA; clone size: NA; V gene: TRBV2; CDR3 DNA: TGTGCCACCCTCGGTGACACTGAAGCTTTCTTT; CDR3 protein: CATLGDTEAFF
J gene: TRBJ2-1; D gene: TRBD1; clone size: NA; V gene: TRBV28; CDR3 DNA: TGTGCCAGCAGTTCCTCCGGGACAGGGGCCTACAATGAGCAGTTCTTC; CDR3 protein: CASSSSGTGAYNEQFF
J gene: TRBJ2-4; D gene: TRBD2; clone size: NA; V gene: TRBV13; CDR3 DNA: TGTGCCAGCAGCTTCGGGGGGGCCGGGGTAAGAGGCATTCAGTACTTC; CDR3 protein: CASSFGGAGVRGIQYF
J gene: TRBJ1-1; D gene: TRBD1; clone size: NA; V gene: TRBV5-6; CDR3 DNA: TGTGCCAGCAGCTTGCAGGGGGTAGGCACTGAAGCTTTCTTT; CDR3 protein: CASSLQGVGTEAFF
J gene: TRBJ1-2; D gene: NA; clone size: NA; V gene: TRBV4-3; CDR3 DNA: TGCGCCAGCAGCCCTACGTGGGGAGGGGTAGGAGGCTACACCTTC; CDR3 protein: CASSPTWGGVGGYTF
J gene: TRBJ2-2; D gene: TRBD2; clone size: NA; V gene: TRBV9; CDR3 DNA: TGTGCCAGCAGCCCACGGACTAGCGGGAGTACCGGGGAGCTGTTTTTT; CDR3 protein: CASSPRTSGSTGELFF
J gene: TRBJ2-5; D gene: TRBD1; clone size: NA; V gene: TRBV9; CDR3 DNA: TGTGCCAGCAGCGATGGCCGAGGGGGCTGGGAAGAGACCCAGTACTTC; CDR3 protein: CASSDGRGGWEETQYF
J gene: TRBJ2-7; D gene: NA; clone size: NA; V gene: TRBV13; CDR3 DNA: TGTGCCAGCAGCTTAGGTCGAAACTCCTACGAGCAGTACTTC; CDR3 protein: CASSLGRNSYEQYF
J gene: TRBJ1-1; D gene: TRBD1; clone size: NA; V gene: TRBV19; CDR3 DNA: TGTGCCAGTAGGGCGGACAGGGGCCTCACTGAAGCTTTCTTT; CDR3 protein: CASRADRGLTEAFF
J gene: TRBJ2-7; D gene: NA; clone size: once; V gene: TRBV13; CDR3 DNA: TGTGCCAGCAGCGTTAGAGAGGGAGGTTACGAGCAGTACTTC; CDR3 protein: CASSVREGGYEQYF
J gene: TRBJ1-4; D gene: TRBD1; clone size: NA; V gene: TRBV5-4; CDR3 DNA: TGTGCCAGCAGCTGCCCGGACAGGAGGGTAATCATTTGTGCGGAAAAACTGTTTTTT; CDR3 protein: CASSCPDRRVIICAEKLFF
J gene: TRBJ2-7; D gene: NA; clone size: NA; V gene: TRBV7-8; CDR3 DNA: TGTGCCAGCAGCTTAGGAGGGGTTGGGCAGTACTTC; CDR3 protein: CASSLGGVGQYF
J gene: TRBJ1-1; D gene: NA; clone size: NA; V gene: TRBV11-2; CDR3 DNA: TGTGCCAGCAGCTTAGATCTCGAGAGTCGGACGATGAACACTGAAGCTTTCTTT; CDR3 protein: CASSLDLESRTMNTEAFF